The rows below give T cell receptor beta chains drawn from one sample of a study of T-cell reconstitution after alpha-beta-depleted transplantation in children. TCRdb called the PCR reads again in MiXCR, with one record for every CDR3 protein. The table lists approximately 980,000 distinct CDR3 sequences, 25% to 30% of them singletons. The starting material was PBMCs, mostly from graft donor cells, obtained 360 days after TCRalphabeta/CD19-depleted stem cell transplant. These receptor sequences come from a boy less than two years old who had a stem cell transplant for SCID, so the T cells may come from the graft donor. CDR3s include the opening cysteine and the closing phenylalanine or tryptophan. A D gene is named only where the DNA matches it firmly. Size is stated for part of the rows, as once, few or many counts, or as a class when the clone is expanded.

CASSLVASRERGNQPQHF,TGTGCCAGCAGCTTAGTCGCGAGCAGGGAGCGAGGCAATCAGCCCCAGCATTTT,TRBV7-8,TRBJ1-5,NA,NA
CASSLAQIPGSTEAFF,TGCGCCAGCAGCTTGGCACAGATCCCCGGGAGCACTGAAGCTTTCTTT,TRBV5-1,TRBJ1-1,NA,NA
CSAEGYGNSPLHF,TGCAGTGCAGAGGGGTACGGCAATTCACCCCTCCACTTT,TRBV20-1,TRBJ1-6,NA,few
CACTGRSGVKQYF,TGTGCCTGTACCGGTCGGAGCGGAGTAAAGCAGTACTTC,TRBV30,TRBJ2-7,NA,few
CASSRIGSANPEQYF,TGTGCCAGCAGTCGAATCGGGTCGGCAAATCCCGAGCAGTACTTC,TRBV27,TRBJ2-7,NA,few
CASSQDYTNTEAFF,TGCGCCAGCAGCCAAGATTATACCAACACTGAAGCTTTCTTT,TRBV4-1,TRBJ1-1,NA,few
CASSLAWGAASTDTQYF,TGCGCCAGCAGCTTGGCCTGGGGGGCGGCCTCCACAGATACGCAGTATTTT,TRBV5-1,TRBJ2-3,NA,NA
CASSFPGGANYGYTF,TGTGCCAGCAGTTTCCCAGGAGGAGCTAACTATGGCTACACCTTC,TRBV6-5,TRBJ1-2,NA,NA
CATSDSARRDLDGYTF,TGTGCCACCAGTGATTCCGCCCGCAGGGATCTGGATGGCTACACCTTC,TRBV24-1,TRBJ1-2,NA,NA
CASSLLGGARYEQYF,TGTGCCAGCAGTTTATTAGGGGGGGCCCGCTACGAGCAGTACTTC,TRBV27,TRBJ2-7,NA,NA
CASTIEDRGGNKTDTQYF,TGTGCCAGCACTATCGAAGACAGGGGGGGAAATAAGACAGATACGCAGTATTTT,TRBV12-3/TRBV12-4,TRBJ2-3,TRBD1,NA
CASSLLGTVGPSEQFF,TGTGCCAGCAGCTTACTGGGGACTGTGGGCCCGTCTGAGCAGTTCTTC,TRBV7-2,TRBJ2-1,NA,NA
CASGRKSAGNTIYF,TGTGCCAGCGGCCGTAAGTCGGCTGGAAACACCATATATTTT,TRBV6-5,TRBJ1-3,NA,few
CASSPSADTQYF,TGTGCCAGCTCGCCCTCGGCGGATACGCAGTATTTT,TRBV18,TRBJ2-3,NA,many
CASSLFYSDTQYF,TGCGCCAGCAGCTTGTTCTATTCAGATACGCAGTATTTT,TRBV5-1,TRBJ2-3,NA,few
CASSRQGVIWTHNEQFF,TGTGCCAGCAGTAGACAGGGGGTCATCTGGACTCACAATGAGCAGTTCTTC,TRBV12-3/TRBV12-4,TRBJ2-1,TRBD1,NA
CASSLVNREDIQYF,TGCGCCAGCAGCTTGGTGAACAGAGAGGACATTCAGTACTTC,TRBV5-1,TRBJ2-4,NA,NA
CASSPYGGKGDTQYF,TGTGCCAGCAGCCCCTACGGGGGGAAGGGGGATACGCAGTATTTT,TRBV25-1,TRBJ2-3,TRBD2,NA
CASSGPSVNTEAFF,TGTGCCAGCAGCGGTCCCAGCGTGAACACTGAAGCTTTCTTT,TRBV2,TRBJ1-1,NA,few
CASSDVTPSNQPQHF,TGTGCCAGCAGTGATGTCACCCCTAGCAATCAGCCCCAGCATTTT,TRBV6-1,TRBJ1-5,NA,NA
CASSQPQGDLDQETQYF,TGTGCCAGCAGCCAACCTCAGGGAGATTTAGACCAAGAGACCCAGTACTTC,TRBV4-2,TRBJ2-5,NA,NA
CASSLVVQPNEQFF,TGCGCCAGCAGCTTGGTAGTACAGCCGAATGAGCAGTTCTTC,TRBV5-1,TRBJ2-1,NA,NA
CASSSTTSGGRYNEQFF,TGTGCCAGCAGTTCAACAACTAGCGGGGGAAGATACAATGAGCAGTTCTTC,TRBV28,TRBJ2-1,TRBD2,once
CASSQYPGQGYEQYF,TGTGCCAGCAGCCAGTATCCGGGACAGGGGTACGAGCAGTACTTC,TRBV7-6,TRBJ2-7,TRBD1,few
CASSPRSGDDGYNEQFF,TGTGCCAGCTCACCCCGAAGTGGGGACGATGGCTACAATGAGCAGTTCTTC,TRBV18,TRBJ2-1,NA,NA
CASRWGMAGNTIYF,TGTGCCAGTCGATGGGGGATGGCTGGAAACACCATATATTTT,TRBV7-2,TRBJ1-3,NA,NA
CASSLLKQSSTAFF,TGTGCCAGCAGCCTACTTAAGCAATCGAGTACGGCTTTCTTT,TRBV7-2,TRBJ1-1,NA,NA
CSASGDSRRDTDTQYF,TGCAGTGCTAGCGGGGACTCCCGCCGGGACACAGATACGCAGTATTTT,TRBV20-1,TRBJ2-3,NA,few
CASPLGLYYEQYF,TGTGCCAGCCCCTTAGGACTTTACTACGAGCAGTACTTC,TRBV6-2/TRBV6-3,TRBJ2-7,NA,NA
CASSSNRGPEEKLFF,TGTGCCAGCAGTTCTAACAGGGGTCCCGAGGAAAAACTGTTTTTT,TRBV12-3/TRBV12-4,TRBJ1-4,TRBD1,few
CASRGAGKTDTQYF,TGCGCCAGCAGGGGGGCAGGGAAGACAGATACGCAGTATTTT,TRBV10-2,TRBJ2-3,NA,NA
CASSRMTGNTGELFF,TGCGCCAGCAGTAGGATGACAGGCAACACCGGGGAGCTGTTTTTT,TRBV4-1,TRBJ2-2,NA,NA
CASSSGHGSSPLHF,TGTGCCAGCAGCTCGGGCCACGGAAGTTCACCCCTCCACTTT,TRBV6-1,TRBJ1-6,NA,NA
CASSPSNNRQYF,TGTGCCAGCAGCCCCTCTAATAACAGGCAGTACTTC,TRBV7-9,TRBJ2-7,NA,once
CASSQEGTGKETQYF,TGTGCCAGCAGCCAAGAGGGGACAGGCAAAGAGACCCAGTACTTC,TRBV3-1,TRBJ2-5,TRBD1,few
CAWSRRYSNQPQHF,TGTGCCTGGAGTCGGAGGTATAGCAATCAGCCCCAGCATTTT,TRBV30,TRBJ1-5,NA,NA
CASSSPQDQIGQPQHF,TGTGCCAGCAGTTCCCCTCAGGACCAGATAGGTCAGCCCCAGCATTTT,TRBV28,TRBJ1-5,NA,few
CARHGSSYEQYF,TGTGCCAGACACGGGAGCTCCTACGAGCAGTACTTC,TRBV7-9,TRBJ2-7,NA,NA
CASRQGSSYNEQFF,TGTGCCAGCAGGCAGGGAAGCTCCTACAATGAGCAGTTCTTC,TRBV28,TRBJ2-1,NA,many
CSAREGTGAAKNIQYF,TGCAGTGCTAGAGAAGGGACAGGCGCAGCCAAAAACATTCAGTACTTC,TRBV20-1,TRBJ2-4,TRBD1,few
CASSYSLGGRGAYNEQFF,TGTGCCAGCAGTTACTCCCTAGGGGGGAGGGGCGCCTACAATGAGCAGTTCTTC,TRBV6-2/TRBV6-3,TRBJ2-1,NA,few
CASSPRGELAYNEQFF,TGTGCCAGCAGCCCTCGTGGGGAACTAGCCTACAATGAGCAGTTCTTC,TRBV7-9,TRBJ2-1,NA,NA
CSAATGGRGYTF,TGCAGTGCCGCAACAGGGGGTAGAGGCTACACCTTC,TRBV20-1,TRBJ1-2,TRBD1,NA
CSASPPGPTGADTQYF,TGCAGTGCTAGCCCCCCGGGTCCGACGGGGGCAGATACGCAGTATTTT,TRBV20-1,TRBJ2-3,NA,once
CSAREGQGAEGYTF,TGCAGTGCTAGAGAAGGGCAGGGGGCGGAAGGCTACACCTTC,TRBV20-1,TRBJ1-2,TRBD1,few
CASSLARGATEAFF,TGTGCCAGCAGTTTAGCAAGGGGGGCCACTGAAGCTTTCTTT,TRBV12-3/TRBV12-4,TRBJ1-1,NA,NA
CASSQLDRTSGINEQFF,TGCGCCAGCAGCCAGCTGGATCGGACTAGCGGAATCAATGAGCAGTTCTTC,TRBV4-3,TRBJ2-1,TRBD2,NA
CASCFGGRADTQYF,TGTGCCAGCTGTTTCGGGGGGCGTGCCGATACGCAGTATTTT,TRBV12-3/TRBV12-4,TRBJ2-3,NA,NA
CSVEGGAGGTYNEQFF,TGCAGCGTTGAGGGCGGAGCGGGGGGGACCTACAATGAGCAGTTCTTC,TRBV29-1,TRBJ2-1,TRBD2,few
CASSIKVDQPQHF,TGTGCCAGTAGTATAAAGGTCGATCAGCCCCAGCATTTT,TRBV19,TRBJ1-5,NA,NA
CASSQEEYNEQFF,TGCGCCAGCAGCCAAGAAGAATATAATGAGCAGTTCTTC,TRBV4-1,TRBJ2-1,NA,many
CSARDGPYNEQFF,TGCAGTGCTAGAGATGGCCCCTACAATGAGCAGTTCTTC,TRBV20-1,TRBJ2-1,NA,few
CASSPLQSNQPQHF,TGTGCCAGCTCACCATTGCAGTCCAATCAGCCCCAGCATTTT,TRBV18,TRBJ1-5,NA,few
CASSSPKGRGRNTEAFF,TGTGCCAGCAGTTCCCCAAAAGGCAGGGGGCGGAACACTGAAGCTTTCTTT,TRBV12-3/TRBV12-4,TRBJ1-1,TRBD1,NA
CATSDYAGADYEQYF,TGTGCCACCAGTGATTACGCCGGGGCGGACTACGAGCAGTACTTC,TRBV24-1,TRBJ2-7,NA,NA